This T cell receptor (beta chain) was sequenced during a study of beta chain features in type 1 diabetes. Study conclusions and caveats: For Type 1 diabetes patients, all four CD4+ subsets carried TCRB CDR3s that were moderately but significantly shorter. Comparison showed that naive, central memory and Treg TCRB repertoires appeared more similar among patients than among healthy donors. Type 1 diabetes patients had fewer VDJ junction insertions and more deletions.

Every single donor gave one heparinised blood draw, and these averaged roughly 120 mL. Investigators reverse transcribed all isolated RNA, so they sequenced expressed TCRB transcripts. Produced via immunoSEQ multiplex PCR; TCRdb's table is partial and in-frame only. The data contain nearly 250,000 clones, less than 15% of them seen just once; the ten biggest clones take up around 0.03%. This clone occurred a few times. Its target is not known. The sequenced sample consisted of naive CD4+ T cells from blood. This TCR came from a middle-aged woman in good health.

In DNA form, the CDR3 reads TGCGCCAGCAGCTTGGAGGCTAGGGGTTCCCAAGAGACCCAGTACTTC. It encodes CASSLEARGSQETQYF. This chain links TRBV5-1 with TRBJ2-5; D is possibly TRBD1 (5 bases). Per the germline V gene, CDR1 is SGHRS and CDR2 is YFSETQ. The germline V and J ends were trimmed by 0 bases and 1 base, with 13 bases remaining between them. There are 16 residues in the CDR3. The full variable domain, completed using reference TRBV5-1 and TRBJ2-5, is KAGVTQTPRYLIKTRGQQVTLSCSPISGHRSVSWYQQTPGQGLQFLFEYFSETQRNKGNFPGRFSGRQFSNSRSEMNVSTLELGDSALYLCASSLEARGSQETQYFGPGTRLLVL.